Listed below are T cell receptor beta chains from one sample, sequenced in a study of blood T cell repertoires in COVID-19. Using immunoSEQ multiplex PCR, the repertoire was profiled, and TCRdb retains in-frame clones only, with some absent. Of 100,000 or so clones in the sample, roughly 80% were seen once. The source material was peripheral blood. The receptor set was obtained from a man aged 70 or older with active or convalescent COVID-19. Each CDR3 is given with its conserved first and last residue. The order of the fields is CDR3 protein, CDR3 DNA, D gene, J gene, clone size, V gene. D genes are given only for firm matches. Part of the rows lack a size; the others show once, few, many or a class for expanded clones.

CASSKQGFNSPLHF,TGTGCCAGCAGTAAACAGGGGTTTAATTCACCCCTCCACTTT,TRBD1,TRBJ1-6,-,TRBV6-5
CASSPDRLRSYNEQFF,TGTGCCAGCAGCCCCGACAGGCTCCGGTCCTACAATGAGCAGTTCTTC,-,TRBJ2-1,-,TRBV7-9
CASGRGMAEAFF,TGTGCCAGCGGCCGGGGTATGGCTGAAGCTTTCTTT,-,TRBJ1-1,-,TRBV12-3/TRBV12-4
CASSFGTVKYEQYF,TGTGCCAGCAGCTTTGGGACTGTAAAGTACGAGCAGTACTTC,-,TRBJ2-7,-,TRBV7-9
CASSPTPAETQYF,TGCGCCAGCAGCCCGACTCCCGCGGAGACCCAGTACTTC,-,TRBJ2-5,-,TRBV5-1
CASRGQGNEQFF,TGTGCCAGCAGGGGACAGGGCAATGAGCAGTTCTTC,TRBD1,TRBJ2-1,-,TRBV6-5
CASSGGPNTGELFF,TGTGCCAGCAGCGGTGGCCCGAACACCGGGGAGCTGTTTTTT,-,TRBJ2-2,-,TRBV11-2
CASRGLYSNQPQHF,TGTGCCAGTAGGGGACTTTATAGCAATCAGCCCCAGCATTTT,-,TRBJ1-5,-,TRBV19
CASSLQGQETYEQYF,TGTGCCAGCAGCTTACAAGGACAGGAGACCTACGAGCAGTACTTC,TRBD1,TRBJ2-7,-,TRBV7-2
CASSRGYNEQFF,TGTGCCAGCAGCCGAGGGTACAATGAGCAGTTCTTC,-,TRBJ2-1,few,TRBV3-1/TRBV3-2
CASSPSSGGTQRQYF,TGCGCCAGCAGTCCCTCTAGCGGGGGTACTCAGAGGCAGTACTTC,TRBD2,TRBJ2-7,-,TRBV10-2
CASGPGHSGNTIYF,TGTGCCAGCGGGCCAGGGCACTCTGGAAACACCATATATTTT,-,TRBJ1-3,-,TRBV4-2
CASSQDVVYEQYF,TGTGCCAGCAGCCAAGATGTAGTCTACGAGCAGTACTTC,-,TRBJ2-7,-,TRBV3-1/TRBV3-2
CASSSPQASGGRSSYNEQFF,TGCGCCAGCAGCTCCCCCCAGGCTAGCGGGGGTCGGAGCTCCTACAATGAGCAGTTCTTC,TRBD2,TRBJ2-1,-,TRBV5-1
CASSTDRGANEQFF,TGTGCCAGCAGCACGGACAGGGGGGCCAATGAGCAGTTCTTC,TRBD1,TRBJ2-1,-,TRBV11-3
CASSISGGSQGEQFF,TGTGCCAGTAGTATTAGCGGGGGGTCCCAAGGGGAGCAGTTCTTC,TRBD2,TRBJ2-1,-,TRBV19
CAISESGTANEQFF,TGTGCCATCAGTGAGTCCGGGACAGCAAATGAGCAGTTCTTC,TRBD1,TRBJ2-1,-,TRBV10-3
CASSPNRAGTGELFF,TGTGCCAGCTCACCGAACCGGGCGGGCACCGGGGAGCTGTTTTTT,-,TRBJ2-2,-,TRBV18
CASSLASGQGYGYTF,TGTGCCAGCAGCTTAGCTTCGGGACAGGGTTATGGCTACACCTTC,TRBD1,TRBJ1-2,few,TRBV7-9
CASSWRGVVYNEQFF,TGCGCCAGCAGTTGGCGGGGGGTTGTTTACAATGAGCAGTTCTTC,TRBD2,TRBJ2-1,-,TRBV5-1
CASSPDAWSWPQHF,TGTGCCAGCTCACCCGACGCCTGGAGCTGGCCCCAGCATTTT,-,TRBJ1-5,-,TRBV18
CASSFVGSTSHEQYF,TGTGCCAGCAGCTTCGTAGGCAGTACTAGCCACGAGCAGTACTTC,-,TRBJ2-7,-,TRBV5-6
CASSNGQGSVNTEAFF,TGCGCCAGCAGCAACGGACAGGGGAGCGTGAACACTGAAGCTTTCTTT,TRBD1,TRBJ1-1,-,TRBV5-1
CASSLSPQGSRSPLHF,TGTGCCAGCAGCTTAAGCCCACAGGGTAGCCGATCACCCCTCCACTTT,-,TRBJ1-6,-,TRBV7-6
CASSLSWGPGGYTF,TGTGCCAGCAGCCTCAGTTGGGGGCCTGGTGGCTACACCTTC,-,TRBJ1-2,-,TRBV5-6
CASVGAVSNQPQHF,TGTGCCAGTGTGGGGGCAGTTAGCAATCAGCCCCAGCATTTT,-,TRBJ1-5,-,TRBV19
CASRKRGYNEQFF,TGTGCCAGCAGAAAGCGGGGTTACAATGAGCAGTTCTTC,TRBD2,TRBJ2-1,once,TRBV12-3/TRBV12-4
CASSLEGINYGYTF,TGTGCCAGCAGCTTAGAGGGGATTAACTATGGCTACACCTTC,-,TRBJ1-2,-,TRBV7-2
CASSPSGTYEQYF,TGTGCCAGCAGCCCAAGCGGGACCTACGAGCAGTACTTC,TRBD2,TRBJ2-7,-,TRBV7-9
CATSNQGYNEQYF,TGTGCCACCTCGAACCAGGGCTACAACGAGCAGTACTTC,-,TRBJ2-7,once,TRBV18
CSFVLPGHDVRRAFF,TGCAGCTTCGTCCTCCCGGGACACGATGTACGAAGAGCTTTCTTT,-,TRBJ1-1,once,TRBV29-1
CASSLARVLDTQYF,TGTGCCAGCAGTTTAGCACGGGTTCTAGATACGCAGTATTTT,-,TRBJ2-3,once,TRBV11-2
CASSPITGVSGNTIYF,TGTGCCAGCTCACCGATTACAGGGGTCTCTGGAAACACCATATATTTT,TRBD1,TRBJ1-3,-,TRBV18
CASSRVGEQYF,TGTGCCTCTTCCAGGGTCGGCGAGCAGTACTTC,-,TRBJ2-7,-,TRBV30
CASSETWLYGYTF,TGTGCCAGCAGTGAAACCTGGCTCTATGGCTACACCTTC,-,TRBJ1-2,-,TRBV6-1
CASSRHLNEKLFF,TGTGCCAGCAGCCGACACCTTAATGAAAAACTGTTTTTT,-,TRBJ1-4,-,TRBV2
CASSQAEAAGGQRGYTF,TGCGCCAGCAGCCAAGCGGAAGCCGCAGGGGGTCAACGAGGCTACACCTTC,TRBD1,TRBJ1-2,-,TRBV4-1
CASRGPGQPQHF,TGTGCCAGCAGGGGTCCGGGACAGCCCCAGCATTTT,-,TRBJ1-5,-,TRBV12-3/TRBV12-4
CASSSPTGGETQYF,TGTGCCAGCAGCTCACCGACCGGGGGAGAGACCCAGTACTTC,-,TRBJ2-5,-,TRBV7-8
CASTNSGGWTDTQYF,TGTGCCAGTACCAATAGCGGGGGCTGGACAGATACGCAGTATTTT,TRBD2,TRBJ2-3,-,TRBV19
CASSQQGYGYTF,TGTGCCAGTAGCCAACAGGGATATGGCTACACCTTC,-,TRBJ1-2,-,TRBV19
CAWSVREDNEKLFF,TGTGCCTGGAGTGTTCGCGAGGATAATGAAAAACTGTTTTTT,-,TRBJ1-4,-,TRBV30
CASRVGQISYEQYF,TGTGCCAGCAGAGTGGGACAGATTTCCTACGAGCAGTACTTC,TRBD1,TRBJ2-7,-,TRBV2
CASSPTSGGHNEQFF,TGTGCCAGCAGCCCAACTAGCGGGGGGCACAATGAGCAGTTCTTC,TRBD2,TRBJ2-1,-,TRBV7-8
CASSRGDHGEQFF,TGTGCCAGCAGCCGGGGAGACCATGGTGAGCAGTTCTTC,-,TRBJ2-1,once,TRBV7-6
CASSPGQGQETQYF,TGTGCCAGCTCACCGGGACAGGGGCAAGAGACCCAGTACTTC,TRBD1,TRBJ2-5,-,TRBV18
CASSQDRATVSGNTIYF,TGCGCCAGCAGCCAAGATCGAGCCACGGTCTCTGGAAACACCATATATTTT,-,TRBJ1-3,-,TRBV4-1
CATQGALGNTIYF,TGTGCCACCCAGGGGGCGCTGGGAAACACCATATATTTT,TRBD1,TRBJ1-3,-,TRBV19
CASSIGNRVAGELFF,TGTGCCAGTAGTATCGGGAACAGGGTCGCCGGGGAGCTGTTTTTT,-,TRBJ2-2,-,TRBV19
CASRLTSTYEQYF,TGTGCCAGCAGGTTGACAAGCACCTACGAGCAGTACTTC,-,TRBJ2-7,-,TRBV6-5
CASMVTGAGNQPQHF,TGTGCCAGTATGGTCACTGGGGCCGGGAATCAGCCCCAGCATTTT,-,TRBJ1-5,-,TRBV19
CASSQGQQSSYEQYF,TGCGCCAGCAGCCAGGGACAGCAATCTTCCTACGAGCAGTACTTC,TRBD1,TRBJ2-7,-,TRBV5-1
CASSYSAGGGGYTF,TGTGCCAGCAGTTACTCTGCAGGGGGTGGGGGCTACACCTTC,TRBD1,TRBJ1-2,-,TRBV6-6